Listed here are 32 T cell receptor beta chains from one sample, sequenced in a study of T cell responses to AZD1222 COVID-19 vaccine. The data were produced by immunoSEQ multiplex PCR, yet TCRdb's version contains in-frame clones alone and is incomplete. The sample includes about 120,000 clones, about 87% of them seen just once. Sequenced material: peripheral blood, taken on day 0 of AZD1222 vaccination. Receptors originate from an adult in good health.

The J gene is TRBJ2-3, the V gene TRBV2; the D is unclear. Trimming took off 5 bases at V and 0 bases at J, with 6 bases between the two ends. The CDR3 length is 13 residues. In germline, CDR1 is SNHLY, CDR2 FYNNEI. CDR3 coding DNA: TGTGCCAGCAGTACAGACAGCACAGATACGCAGTATTTT. Encoded protein: CASSTDSTDTQYF.

The rearrangement joins TRBV7-2 to TRBJ2-7; 10 nucleotides line up with TRBD1. Looked up from germline, CDR1 is SGHTA and CDR2 is FQGNSA. After removal of 5 bases from V and 1 base from J, the junction contained 11 bases not matched to a gene. The CDR3 runs 17 residues. The CDR3 region has the DNA TGTGCCAGCAGCCCCGGGACAGGGGTTATTGGATCCTACGAGCAGTACTTC. Its protein is CASSPGTGVIGSYEQYF.

The V and J genes are TRBV2 and TRBJ1-2; weak D call: TRBD1 (5 bases). Germline loops: CDR1 SNHLY, CDR2 FYNNEI. The CDR3 consists of 16 residues. V was cut by 6 bases and J by 2 bases, with 19 bases left in between. Written as DNA, the CDR3 is TGTGCCAGCAGGGGGGTGAGGGACCTAGCAAACTATGGCTACACCTTC. It encodes CASRGVRDLANYGYTF.

The chain links TRBV4-1 to TRBJ1-1, with D perhaps TRBD1 (6 bases). Trimming took off 3 bases at V and 1 base at J, with 9 bases between the two ends. The CDR3 spans 14 residues. The germline gives CDR1 MGHRA, CDR2 YSYEKL. The CDR3 spells CASSHPGQNTEAFF. CDR3 nucleotides: TGCGCCAGCAGCCATCCGGGACAGAACACTGAAGCTTTCTTT.

The rearrangement links TRBV19 to TRBJ1-5, with a possible D match to TRBD1 (5 bases). The CDR3 extends over 15 amino acids. Per germline, CDR1 LNHDA and CDR2 SQIVND (reference sequence). V lost 8 bases to trimming and J lost 0 bases, with 14 bases between them. The CDR3: CASRGVKTSNQPQHF. CDR3 DNA: TGTGCCAGTCGAGGGGTAAAAACTAGCAATCAGCCCCAGCATTTT.

This chain joins TRBV6-6 and TRBJ1-6; tentatively, D is TRBD1 (5 bases). The CDR3 runs to 14 residues. CDR1 and CDR2 (germline): MNHNY, SVGAGI (reference sequence). The V end was cut by 5 bases, the J end by 6 bases, with 11 bases between. Written as DNA, the CDR3 is TGTGCCAGCAGTCCCCTCCAGGGTAATTCACCCCTCCACTTT. Protein product: CASSPLQGNSPLHF.

V is TRBV2 and J is TRBJ1-1; D is unresolved. The CDR3 has 13 amino acids. V was trimmed by 7 bases and J by 5 bases, leaving 14 bases between them. The germline V gene has CDR1 SNHLY and CDR2 FYNNEI. The CDR3 DNA follows: TGTGCCAGCAACCCCGCCTGGGAGACTGAAGCTTTCTTT. Protein product: CASNPAWETEAFF.

The chain has TRBV19 and TRBJ1-2, with D unresolved. The V end lost 4 bases, the J end lost 10 bases, and 13 bases lay between the germline ends. Looked up from germline, CDR1 is LNHDA and CDR2 is SQIVND (reference sequence). The length of the CDR3 is 12 residues. Here the CDR3 reads CASSNRREAYTF. CDR3 coding DNA: TGTGCCAGTAGTAACCGACGTGAGGCCTACACCTTC.

The chain links TRBV30 to TRBJ2-7; tentative D call: TRBD2 (5 bases). The V gene lost 2 bases and the J gene lost 4 bases, with 12 bases spanning the gap. CDR1 and CDR2 (germline): GTSNPN, SVGIG (reference sequence). This CDR3 is built from 13 residues. The CDR3 sequence is CAWSSQPGYEQYF. The CDR3, as DNA: TGTGCCTGGAGTTCCCAGCCGGGGTACGAGCAGTACTTC.

The CDR3 is CASSLGGEVTEAFF. The CDR3 DNA sequence: TGTGCCAGCAGCCTGGGGGGGGAGGTCACTGAAGCTTTCTTT. The chain couples TRBV7-8 to TRBJ1-1; maybe TRBD1 (5 bases). This CDR3 spans 14 amino acids. The germline V and J ends were trimmed by 5 bases and 4 bases, with 14 bases remaining between them. Germline CDR1 reads SGHVS; CDR2 reads FQNEAQ.

The chain recombines TRBV2 with TRBJ2-2; possibly TRBD2 for D (6 bases). Trimming removed 6 bases at V and 7 bases at J, with 21 bases between. The CDR3 consists of 16 residues. From germline, CDR1 is SNHLY and CDR2 FYNNEI. The CDR3 sequence: CASSEASPSEFGELFF. CDR3 sequence (DNA): TGTGCCAGCAGCGAGGCGTCGCCTAGCGAATTCGGGGAGCTGTTTTTT. The complete variable domain, with remaining parts taken from reference TRBV2 and TRBJ2-2, reads EPEVTQTPSHQVTQMGQEVILRCVPISNHLYFYWYRQILGQKVEFLVSFYNNEISEKSEIFDDQFSVERPDGSNFTLKIRSTKLEDSAMYFCASSEASPSEFGELFFGEGSRLTVL.

The V gene is TRBV27, the J gene TRBJ1-6, with a weak D call TRBD1 (6 bases). Looked up from germline, CDR1 is MNHEY and CDR2 is SMNVEV (reference sequence). CDR3 length equals 14 residues. The V end was cut by 0 bases, the J end by 10 bases, with 10 bases between. CDR3 nucleotide sequence: TGTGCCAGCAGTTTATCAGGGGGTGGATCACCCCTCCACTTT. It yields the protein CASSLSGGGSPLHF.

This clone rates as medium-sized. This chain links TRBV6-4 with TRBJ2-1; 10 positions agree with TRBD2. The CDR3 consists of 15 residues. J lost 5 bases, V lost 3 bases, and 4 bases had no gene match. Germline CDR1 and CDR2: MRHNA and SNTAGT. CDR3 nucleotides: TGTGCCAGCAGTGAGAGGACTAGCGGTGACAATGAGCAGTTCTTC. Its protein is CASSERTSGDNEQFF.

V usage is TRBV6-5 and J usage is TRBJ2-7, with 9 bases that match TRBD1. Germline values: CDR1 MNHEY, CDR2 SVGAGI. Trimming at V came to 4 bases and at J to 2 bases, leaving 6 bases not matched to a gene. The CDR3 loop spans 15 amino acids. The CDR3 DNA reads as TGTGCCAGCAGTTCGGGACAGGGAACCCCCTACGAGCAGTACTTC. Its translation is CASSSGQGTPYEQYF.

The chain employs TRBV12-2 and TRBJ1-1; the DNA was not compared with TRBD1, the D call given in the table. TRBV12-2 is given as a pseudogene. CDR3 size: 16 residues. The CDR3 DNA sequence: TGTGCAAGTCGCTCCCACAGGGGTGGCATGAACACTGAAGCTTTCTTT. Protein sequence: CASRSHRGGMNTEAFF.

The CDR3 loop is CASSLEKGIQYF. The CDR3 nucleotides read TGTGCCAGCAGCTTAGAGAAGGGCATTCAGTACTTC. The chain carries TRBV11-3 and TRBJ2-4; D is unresolved. V gave up 0 bases and J gave up 9 bases, with 6 bases separating them. This CDR3 is built from 12 residues. Germline assignment: CDR1 SGHNT and CDR2 YENEEA.

The chain links TRBV9 to TRBJ1-1; D gene unclear. CDR1 SGDLS and CDR2 YYNGEE come from the germline V gene. The CDR3 totals 14 residues. V was clipped by 3 bases and J by 11 bases, with 20 bases between them. CDR3 in amino acids: CASSAPGPVRQAFF. CDR3 nucleotides: TGTGCCAGCAGCGCCCCAGGTCCCGTCCGGCAGGCTTTCTTT.

The chain joins TRBV6-5 to TRBJ1-2; a possible D gene is TRBD1 (5 bases). CDR1 is MNHEY, CDR2 SVGAGI, per germline. V was pared by 4 bases and J by 5 bases, with 14 bases between. This CDR3 has 14 amino acids. CDR3 residues: CASSSQLGTYGYTF. CDR3 coding DNA: TGTGCCAGCAGTTCTCAATTGGGGACGTATGGCTACACCTTC.

The rearrangement uses TRBV25-1 and TRBJ2-5; TRBD2 matches 14 bases. V lost 1 base, J lost 12 bases, and 4 bases stayed unmatched. The CDR3 covers 14 residues. Germline assignment: CDR1 MGHDK and CDR2 SYGVNS. The chain's CDR3 is CASSEWTSGRWEYF. CDR3 coding DNA: TGTGCCAGCAGTGAATGGACTAGCGGGAGGTGGGAGTACTTC.

This rearrangement joins TRBV5-5 to TRBJ2-7; possibly TRBD2 for D (5 bases). V gave up 1 base and J gave up 3 bases, with 8 bases separating them. Germline CDR1 SGHKS, CDR2 YYEKEE (reference sequence). The CDR3 runs to 13 residues. DNA of the CDR3: TGTGCCAGCAGCTTGCTGGGAGTCTACGAGCAGTACTTC. Its translation is CASSLLGVYEQYF.

The chain recombines TRBV6-1 with TRBJ2-5; possible D gene TRBD2, 5 bases. CDR3 size: 15 residues. The ends were cut back, 1 base at V and 5 bases at J, with 14 bases in the middle. Germline CDR1 and CDR2: MNHNS and SASEGT. This chain's CDR3 is CASSEEERPVETQYF. The CDR3 DNA reads TGTGCCAGCAGTGAAGAGGAGCGGCCGGTTGAGACCCAGTACTTC.

This sequence joins TRBV4-1 and TRBJ2-1; D is unresolved. Germline V gives CDR1 MGHRA, CDR2 YSYEKL. This CDR3 is 16 amino acids long. V was clipped by 1 base and J by 0 bases, with 10 bases between them. The CDR3 sequence is CASSQAAYGSYNEQFF. For the CDR3, the DNA is TGCGCCAGCAGCCAAGCCGCCTATGGCTCCTACAATGAGCAGTTCTTC.

The chain has TRBV27 and TRBJ1-1; possible D gene TRBD1, 5 bases. The V end lost 3 bases, the J end lost 1 base, and 15 bases lay between the germline ends. There are 16 residues in the CDR3. Germline lookup yields CDR1 MNHEY and CDR2 SMNVEV (reference sequence). This chain's CDR3 is CASSFTLWGQNTEAFF. The CDR3 DNA sequence: TGTGCCAGCAGTTTTACGCTATGGGGCCAGAACACTGAAGCTTTCTTT.

This clone has just a few counts. The chain joins TRBV7-8 to TRBJ1-4; TRBD1 aligns across 7 bases. V lost 5 bases, J lost 1 base, and 4 bases stayed unmatched. From germline, CDR1 is SGHVS and CDR2 FQNEAQ. CDR3 length: 15 amino acids. Written as DNA, the CDR3 is TGTGCCAGCAGCAGGGGGCAAGGAACTAATGAAAAACTGTTTTTT. Translation gives CASSRGQGTNEKLFF.

This clone was detected a few times. The J gene is TRBJ1-5, the V gene TRBV11-2; a weak D match, TRBD1 (5 bases). Germline assignment: CDR1 SGHAT and CDR2 FQNNGV. Trimming left V 6 bases short and J 3 bases short, with 9 bases between. This CDR3 is built from 13 residues. Here the CDR3 DNA reads TGTGCCAGCAGTAGGGGTTACAATCAGCCCCAGCATTTT. This encodes CASSRGYNQPQHF.

The V gene is TRBV11-2, the J gene TRBJ2-2; D is perhaps TRBD2 (5 bases). V was shortened by 5 bases and J by 7 bases, with 17 bases between the two germline ends. The CDR3 covers 15 residues. The germline gives CDR1 SGHAT, CDR2 FQNNGV. The CDR3 protein is CASSPWGELRGELFF. CDR3 in DNA: TGTGCCAGCAGCCCATGGGGAGAGCTGCGCGGGGAGCTGTTTTTT.

The rearrangement links TRBV5-1 to TRBJ2-1; possibly TRBD2 for D (5 bases). CDR3 size: 15 residues. The V gene's germline CDR1 is SGHRS and CDR2 YFSETQ. The germline V and J ends were trimmed by 0 bases and 4 bases, with 11 bases remaining between them. The CDR3 DNA is TGCGCCAGCAGCTTGGAAGTCGCGGGTTACAATGAGCAGTTCTTC. Protein product: CASSLEVAGYNEQFF.

The chain joins TRBV7-8 to TRBJ1-6; D not certain. Between the trimmed V and J ends, which lost 2 bases and 8 bases, there was a span of 13 bases. The CDR3 spans 15 residues. The germline V gene has CDR1 SGHVS and CDR2 FQNEAQ. This chain's CDR3 is CASSLMRERHSPLHF. CDR3 nucleotides: TGTGCCAGCAGCTTAATGAGAGAGAGGCATTCACCCCTCCACTTT. The entire variable domain, with the rest obtained from reference TRBV7-8 and TRBJ1-6, is as follows: GAGVSQSPRYKVAKRGQDVALRCDPISGHVSLFWYQQALGQGPEFLTYFQNEAQLDKSGLPSDRFFAERPEGSVSTLKIQRTQQEDSAVYLCASSLMRERHSPLHFGNGTRLTVT.

This clone was counted a single time. V and J are TRBV6-1 and TRBJ2-3; D call uncertain. CDR3 length: 13 amino acids. Trimming shortened V by 6 bases and J by 6 bases, and 13 bases separated the two germline ends. The germline V gene has CDR1 MNHNS and CDR2 SASEGT. The CDR3 region has the DNA TGTGCCAGCAGCCTCGGACGGGCCGATACGCAGTATTTT. Encoded protein: CASSLGRADTQYF.

The chain uses TRBV5-1 and TRBJ1-4; the D gene is possibly TRBD1 (5 bases). The CDR3 length is 15 residues. The V and J ends lost 0 bases and 7 bases respectively, with 13 bases between them. Germline V gene lookup returns CDR1 SGHRS and CDR2 YFSETQ. CDR3 protein: CASSLGTPGGEKLFF. The CDR3, as DNA: TGCGCCAGCAGCTTGGGGACACCCGGCGGTGAAAAACTGTTTTTT.

Only one count was recorded for this clone. The chain recombines TRBV5-1 with TRBJ1-1, with a possible D match to TRBD1 (5 bases). Germline assignment: CDR1 SGHRS and CDR2 YFSETQ. V gave up 0 bases and J gave up 0 bases, with 9 bases separating them. The CDR3 has 15 residues. CDR3 sequence: CASSLGVDMNTEAFF. CDR3 coding DNA: TGCGCCAGCAGCTTGGGGGTGGACATGAACACTGAAGCTTTCTTT.

This clone was found once. The chain links TRBV23-1 to TRBJ2-7; the match to TRBD1 covers 7 bases. TRBV23-1 is noted as an ORF with a role that remains uncertain. Trimming cost V 3 bases and J 2 bases; bases outside gene matches: 13. The CDR3 has 17 amino acids. CDR3 sequence (DNA): TGCGCCAGCAGTCACCATAGACCGGGGACAGAACCCTACGAGCAGTACTTC. Translation gives CASSHHRPGTEPYEQYF.